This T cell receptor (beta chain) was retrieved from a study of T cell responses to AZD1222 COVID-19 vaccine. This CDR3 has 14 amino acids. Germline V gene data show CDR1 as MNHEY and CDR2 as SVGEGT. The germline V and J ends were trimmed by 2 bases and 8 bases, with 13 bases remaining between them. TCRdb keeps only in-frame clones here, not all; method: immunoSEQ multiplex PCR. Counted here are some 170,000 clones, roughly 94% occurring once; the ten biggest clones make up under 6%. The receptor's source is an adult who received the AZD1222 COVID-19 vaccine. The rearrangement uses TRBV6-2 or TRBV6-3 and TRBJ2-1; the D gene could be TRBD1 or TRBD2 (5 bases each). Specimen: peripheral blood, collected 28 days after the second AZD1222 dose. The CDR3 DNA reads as TGTGCCAGCAGTTACGGAGGCAGGGCGTATGAGCAGTTCTTC. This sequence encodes CASSYGGRAYEQFF.